The clone carrying this T cell receptor (beta chain) occurred many times. Antigen specificity is unknown. This entry is derived from a study of T cell repertoires in cytomegalovirus infection. Whole-study context: TCR beta signatures that were public indicated CMV infection and matching HLA type.

Germline lookup yields CDR1 LNHDA and CDR2 SQIVND (reference sequence). The CDR3 contains 16 residues. The ends were cut back, 1 base at V and 8 bases at J, with 19 bases in the middle. TCRdb itself ran the reads through MiXCR, one entry per CDR3 protein. The sample lists some 110,000 distinct CDR3 sequences; around a tenth were seen once. The TCR comes from a human donor in good health (CMV status not recorded). Some clones in this sample may be carry-over from other donors' samples. The sequencing input was PBMCs, sequenced either directly or after in vitro stimulation (not recorded which). V and J are TRBV19 and TRBJ2-3; no clear D gene. In DNA form, the CDR3 reads TGTGCCAGTAGTATAGGGACGGCCCGAGCACATGGTACGCAGTATTTT. It codes for CASSIGTARAHGTQYF. Based on the CDR3 plus reference TRBV19 and TRBJ2-3, the full variable domain is DGGITQSPKYLFRKEGQNVTLSCEQNLNHDAMYWYRQDPGQGLRLIYYSQIVNDFQKGDIAEGYSVSREKKESFPLTVTSAQKNPTAFYLCASSIGTARAHGTQYFGPGTRLTVL.